This T cell receptor (beta chain) stems from a study of shared clonotypes between healthy human individuals. Sequencing was performed with immunoSEQ multiplex PCR; in TCRdb, only in-frame clones are kept and a portion is missing. The sample yields roughly 1,000,000 clones, around 78% seen once. Input material: memory CD4+ T cells from PBMCs. Subset noted: CD45RA-negative fraction. The receptor was isolated from a man younger than 35 in good health. Some clones in this sample may be carry-over from other donors' samples.

This CDR3 reads CASSLGQHAIPYEQYF. The CDR3 bases are TGTGCCAGCAGCTTAGGACAGCACGCTATACCCTACGAGCAGTACTTC. This chain joins TRBV11-2 and TRBJ2-7; D is possibly TRBD1 (5 bases). Germline V gene lookup returns CDR1 SGHAT and CDR2 FQNNGV. V was shortened by 1 base and J by 2 bases, with 15 bases between the two germline ends. The CDR3 spans 16 residues.